The sequence of this T cell receptor (beta chain) was determined in a study of shared clonotypes between healthy human individuals. Sequenced by immunoSEQ multiplex PCR; TCRdb stores in-frame clones only, minus some. In the table there are over 1.5 million clones, 95% to 99% of which are singletons. CDR1 and CDR2 from the germline V gene are SNHLY and FYNNEI. V gave up 6 bases and J gave up 4 bases, with 9 bases separating them. This CDR3 region has 13 residues. The receptor comes from a man aged 25-45 years in good health. The source material was naive CD4+ T cells sorted from blood. Noted subset: CD45RA+ positively selected. The rearrangement links TRBV2 to TRBJ1-4; no firm D call. The CDR3 nucleotides read TGTGCCAGCAGCCGGGCTGGTAATGAAAAACTGTTTTTT. Encoded protein: CASSRAGNEKLFF.